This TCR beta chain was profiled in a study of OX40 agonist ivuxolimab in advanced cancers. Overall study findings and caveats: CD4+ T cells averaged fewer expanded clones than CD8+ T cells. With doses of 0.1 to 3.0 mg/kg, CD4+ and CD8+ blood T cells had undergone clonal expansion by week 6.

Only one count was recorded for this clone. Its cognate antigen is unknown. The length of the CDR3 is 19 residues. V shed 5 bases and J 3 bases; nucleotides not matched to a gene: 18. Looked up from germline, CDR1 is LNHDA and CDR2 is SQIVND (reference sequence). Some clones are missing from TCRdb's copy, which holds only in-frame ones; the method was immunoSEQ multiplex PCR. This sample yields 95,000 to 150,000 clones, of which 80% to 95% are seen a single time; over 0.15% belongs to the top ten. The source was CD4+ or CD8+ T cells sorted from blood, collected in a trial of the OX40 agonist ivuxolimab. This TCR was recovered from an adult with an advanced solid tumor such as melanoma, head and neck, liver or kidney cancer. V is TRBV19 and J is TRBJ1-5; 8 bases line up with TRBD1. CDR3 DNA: TGTGCCAGTAGTTCCGGACAGGGAGGGACGCCTAGGGTCAATCAGCCCCAGCATTTT. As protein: CASSSGQGGTPRVNQPQHF.